This TCR beta chain was captured in a study of cytomegalovirus exposure and HLA in healthy donors. General study points: DRB1 had the most TCR associations and HLA-C the fewest, a later analysis found, with rates varying by HLA locus. CMV serostatus was the only recorded immune exposure for donors. TRBV6-2, TRBV6-3 and some other V segments were unresolvable in 87-base-pair reads. Versus the roughly 670-donor mean, an Asian-associated ancestry cluster reportedly showed fewer N-insertions in a later analysis.

This PCR relied on a set of 60 Vbeta primers and 13 Jbeta primers. Libraries were prepared by immunoSEQ multiplex PCR; TCRdb keeps only in-frame clonotypes and omits some of them. The data contain approximately 240,000 clones, over 80% of them singletons. For this clone: Its antigen is unidentified.

CDR3 length: 17 residues. V lost 2 bases to trimming and J lost 6 bases; unmatched junction nucleotides: 13. CDR1 MNHNS and CDR2 SASEGT come from the germline V gene. The sample taken for sequencing was PBMCs. The rearrangement uses TRBV6-1 and TRBJ2-3; 8 nucleotides match TRBD2. This TCR was recovered from a woman in her thirties or forties in good health and CMV-seropositive. This chain's CDR3 is CASSEWLWGGGKDTQYF. DNA of the CDR3: TGTGCCAGCAGTGAATGGTTGTGGGGCGGGGGGAAGGATACGCAGTATTTT.